In this sample, the clone carrying this T cell receptor beta chain turned up a few times. The data are from a study of CD8 T cells in ankylosing spondylitis. In TCRdb, the 5' RACE reads were re-called with MiXCR into one record per CDR3 protein. In the table there are a few hundred thousand distinct CDR3 sequences, 20% of which are singletons. Germline V gives CDR1 DFQATT, CDR2 SNEGSKA (reference sequence). CDR3 length: 14 amino acids. After removal of 4 bases from V and 0 bases from J, the junction contained 4 bases not matched to a gene. The sample was blood, either unsorted or a sorted T cell fraction (not recorded which). The TCR was taken from a male donor with ankylosing spondylitis or in good health (not recorded which). The chain is built from TRBV20-1 and TRBJ2-3; TRBD2 agrees at 7 bases. The CDR3 bases are TGCAGTGCTACCGGGGGGTTTAGCACAGATACGCAGTATTTT. Translating gives CSATGGFSTDTQYF.